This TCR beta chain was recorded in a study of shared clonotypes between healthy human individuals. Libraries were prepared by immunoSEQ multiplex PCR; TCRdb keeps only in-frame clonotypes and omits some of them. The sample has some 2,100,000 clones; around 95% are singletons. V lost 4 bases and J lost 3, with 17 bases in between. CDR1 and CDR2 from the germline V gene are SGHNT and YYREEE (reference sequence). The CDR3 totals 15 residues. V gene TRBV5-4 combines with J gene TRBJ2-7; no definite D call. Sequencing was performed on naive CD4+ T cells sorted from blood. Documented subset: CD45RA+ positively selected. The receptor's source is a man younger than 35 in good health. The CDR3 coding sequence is TGTGCCAGCAGCACCTCACCGAACAGTATCTACGAGCAGTACTTC. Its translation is CASSTSPNSIYEQYF.